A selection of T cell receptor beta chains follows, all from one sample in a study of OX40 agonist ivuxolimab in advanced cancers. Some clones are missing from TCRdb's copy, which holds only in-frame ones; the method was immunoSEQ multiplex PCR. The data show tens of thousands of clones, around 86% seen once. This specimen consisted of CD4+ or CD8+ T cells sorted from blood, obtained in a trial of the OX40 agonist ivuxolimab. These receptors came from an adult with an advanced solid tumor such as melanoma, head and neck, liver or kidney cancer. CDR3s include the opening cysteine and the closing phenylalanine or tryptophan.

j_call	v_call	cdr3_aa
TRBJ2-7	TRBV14	CASSSQRGAEQYF
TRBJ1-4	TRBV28	CASSLHQFNEKLFF
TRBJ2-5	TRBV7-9	CASSSPGSGSQTQYF
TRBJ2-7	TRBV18	CASSQSSGTGAYEQYF
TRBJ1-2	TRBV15	CATSRGVGTGGMGGYTF
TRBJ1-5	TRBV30	CAWSEGLRPQHF
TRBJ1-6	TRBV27	CASSLLNSPLHF
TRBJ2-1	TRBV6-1	CASSARQGIYNEQFF
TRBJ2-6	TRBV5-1	CASSLDGEPGANVLTF
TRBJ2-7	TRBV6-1	CASSNPTYEQYF
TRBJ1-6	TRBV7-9	CASRDSQNSPLHF
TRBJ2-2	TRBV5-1	CASSLGGAGTGELFF
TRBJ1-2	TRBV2	CASSEQGASGYTF
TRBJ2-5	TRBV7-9	CASSLAEGQETQYF
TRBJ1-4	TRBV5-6	CASSARLVDEKLFF
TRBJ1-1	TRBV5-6	CASSSQGKRSEAFF
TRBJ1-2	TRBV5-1	CASSLGEGGVPGYTF
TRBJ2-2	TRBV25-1	CASNREDTGELFF
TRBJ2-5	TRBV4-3	CASNQNAGTQETQYF
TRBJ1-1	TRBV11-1	CASSEGTGRGNTEAFF
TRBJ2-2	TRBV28	CASGQGSTGELFF
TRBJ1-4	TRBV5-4	CASSTDSHNEKLFF
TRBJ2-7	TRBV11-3	CASSLDISYEQYF
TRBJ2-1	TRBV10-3	CAISERGRTNNEQFF
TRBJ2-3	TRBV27	CASSLTPDSTDTQYF
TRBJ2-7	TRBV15	CATSREGGPYEQYF
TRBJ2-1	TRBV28	CASGETVTNEQFF
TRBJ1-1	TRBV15	CATSISTGDTEAFF
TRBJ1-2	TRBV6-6	CASRVHGGGNYGYTF
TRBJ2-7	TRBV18	CASSSPYEQYF
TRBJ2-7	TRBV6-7	CASSYSELAAIYEQYF
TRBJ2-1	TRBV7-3	CASSLTAAGGHNEQFF
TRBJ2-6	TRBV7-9	CASSPRGISGANVLTF
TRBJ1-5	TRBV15	CAIWTGGSNQPQHF
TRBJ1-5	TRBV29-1	CSVTTGGKRPQHF
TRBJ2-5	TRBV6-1	CASKTADTSETQYF
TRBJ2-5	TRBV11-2	CASSLGPLGGTQYF
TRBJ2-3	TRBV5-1	CASSLEDRAGTDTQYF
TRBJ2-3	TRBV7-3	CASSLGGVSTDTQYF
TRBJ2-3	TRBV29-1	CSVEISGRGGLGTQYF
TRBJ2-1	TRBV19	CASSMRGYNEQFF
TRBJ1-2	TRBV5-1	CASSPTAGINYGYTF
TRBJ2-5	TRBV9	CASSVDGVLIETQYF
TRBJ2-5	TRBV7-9	CASSLHETQYF
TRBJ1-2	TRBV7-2	CASSQARGYGYTF
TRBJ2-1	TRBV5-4	CASSQRAVNGEQFF
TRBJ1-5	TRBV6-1	CASSDSNQPQHF